This paragraph covers one T cell receptor beta chain sequence. Its cognate antigen has yet to be identified. No much larger clone is present one base from it, and per-base qualities are unavailable. Explained via the paper, the time point label denotes: baseline before first vaccination. Vaccinee samples came from UK trials COV001 and COV002, including a single-blind randomized controlled phase 2/3 trial of AZD1222 (ChAdOx1 nCoV-19) in healthy adults. For TCRbeta chain sequencing, PBMC samples were collected from trial participants at day 0 and at day 28 after the second dose. The CDR3 regions of human TCRbeta chains were subjected to immunosequencing. On the authors' methods: Repertoire TCRs were matched against a reference library of SARS-CoV-2-specific TCRs generated with the MIRA antigen-specificity platform. Breadth was defined as the fraction of unique TCRs that were SARS-CoV-2-associated. Depth was defined as the fraction of total T cells that were SARS-CoV-2-associated. Using the MIRA data, each spike-specific TCR was assigned both to the spike region to which the TCR was reactive and to a CD4 or CD8 class. Log10-transformed breadth and depth values were compared by one-way ANOVA with Sidak's multiple comparisons tests. Held by TCRdb, this immuneACCESS table contains in-frame sequences only and omits some clones. Under half of the omission traces to an unresolved V gene where checked; the cause of the rest is unknown. That table supplies the V and J calls and clone size; D and trimming were determined from the DNA. The sample data list around 99,000 clones, and 75% to 90% of these were observed just once. The ten largest clones take up roughly 4.3% of the sample.

Counted from cysteine to phenylalanine, this CDR3 has 16 amino acids. The entry retains the CDR3 DNA only, 48 bases that are in frame from base 1. V trim: 1 base; J trim: 8 bases; unmatched bases: 8. The germline V gene encodes CDR1 MNHEY and CDR2 SVGEGT. The entry originates in a study of T cell responses to AZD1222 COVID-19 vaccine (dated by TCRdb to about 2021). About the full investigation: AZD1222 recipients whose second dose came at about 4 weeks and those whose second dose came at about 12 weeks were combined into one group, since spike-specific TCR depth and breadth did not differ between the two schedules. A total of 230 to 250 trial participants underwent TCR sequencing, of whom 207 received two doses of AZD1222 and about 25 received two doses of the MenACWY control vaccine. Trial participants were enrolled into age subgroups of 18-55, 56-69 and 70-plus years, which contained about 150, 27 and 61 TCR-sequenced participants, respectively. Broader findings and caveats from the paper: Participants were mostly white British and included more females than males, and it was suggested by the authors that clonal diversity may have been underestimated. Vaccine-associated CD4 TCRs spanned the whole spike protein, with dominant responses in regions 160-218 and 743-854. Conclusions about previously exposed vaccinees are limited because only 6 or 7 AZD1222 recipients were SARS-CoV-2 seropositive at baseline. Because no samples from the day 14 peak response were available, repertoires could be characterized only after the peak T cell response. In the small 56-69-year group, the increase in depth fell short of significance, most likely because of low power. After two AZD1222 doses, both the breadth and the depth of spike-specific TCRs were significantly higher than at day 0 and than in MenACWY recipients. Nearly half of unique spike-specific TCRs reportedly recognized epitopes outside regions mutated in the B.1.351 and B.1.1.7 variants.

This material consisted of peripheral blood, taken on day 0 of AZD1222 vaccination. This TCR was sampled from an adult in good health. Rearrangement joined TRBV6-2 or TRBV6-3 to TRBJ1-2; 12 central bases correspond to TRBD1. At the DNA level, the sequence is TGTGCCAGCAGTTACTTCCCGGGACAGGGGGCCAACGGCTACACCTTC. This gives the protein CASSYFPGQGANGYTF.